This T cell receptor (beta chain) stems from a study of T-cell memory formation after mild COVID-19 (dated by TCRdb to about 2021). Regarding the study in general: TCR sequence clusters from the two donors were found to be largely donor specific. T-cell clones expanding and contracting after mild COVID-19 in a couple of donors were tracked by longitudinal TCRalpha and TCRbeta repertoire sequencing. Two young, previously healthy adult volunteers, one female and one male, were included in the cohort.

The instrument given in TCRdb is Illumina NovaSeq 6000. TCRalpha and TCRbeta cDNA libraries were built by 5'RACE with constant-segment primers, adding sample barcodes and unique molecular identifiers. Trizol reagent was used to extract RNA from every sample. Amplification of the libraries took two PCR steps, and the second step added a second sample barcode plus Illumina TruSeq adapters. Libraries were sequenced on an Illumina NovaSeq with 2 x 150 bp paired-end reads. In the authors' own workflow: The reads were demultiplexed and collapsed into UMI-guided consensus sequences using migec v1.2.7. Using mixcr v2.1.11, the UMI consensuses were aligned to TRA and TRB V and J templates and assembled into clonotypes. Expanded or contracted clonotypes were those called significant by both edgeR and NoisET, with noise models trained on biological replicates. For edgeR calls, a false discovery rate-adjusted p below 0.01 and a log2 fold-change threshold of 1 were applied. As an exploratory analysis of dynamics, PCA with hierarchical clustering was applied to max-normalized trajectories of the 1000 most abundant clonotypes. Each responding clone was given a CD4 or CD8 phenotype based on the CD4+ and CD8+ repertoires, which had been sequenced separately. Using fastp at Q25 and MiXCR, TCRdb reprocessed the public reads and kept productive beta chains. Merged by CDR3 protein, the rows form single entries marked with the most common genes and DNA. TCRdb, not the original authors, processed these V and J calls. The sample profile shows 250,000 to 300,000 distinct CDR3 sequences; roughly 15% of them were found once. Clones ranked in the top ten supply 22% of the sample.

CDR1 and CDR2 (DFQATT, SNEGSKA) derive from the germline V gene (reference sequence). Measured from the cysteine to the phenylalanine, the CDR3 is 14 residues long. Solely the CDR3 DNA is kept, with 42 bases framed from the first base. V loses 0 bases, J loses 4 bases, and the germline ends lie 10 bases apart. Study-level results and caveats: The study included only two mild cases, and larger cohorts that include severe cases with pre-infection samples were judged to be necessary. From day 15 to 85, contracting clones showed balanced CD4/CD8 phenotypes, whereas a second wave of clones that expanded from day 15 to 37 leaned towards CD4+. The detection of some responding clones in pre-infection memory suggests that pre-existing cross-reactive memory T cells joined the SARS-CoV-2 response. Whether the second-wave clones peaking on day 37 were SARS-CoV-2 specific was not confirmed. Contracting CD4+ clones were found mainly in CM and EM memory subsets, while CD8+ clones were enriched in EMRA.

Ficoll-Paque density gradient centrifugation was the method used to isolate PBMCs. This clonotype is medium-sized (0.01 to 0.1%). Its antigen specificity is not known. The sample holds no much larger clone one base away, and base qualities are not on file. This clonotype originated in a man aged 18 to 29 who had mild COVID-19 (a few samples of this study predate the infection). The sample titles of this study are shuffled in the database, so cell type and time point are left out; the donor was told from shared clones. Sequencing was done on a sample of PBMCs or a T cell subset sorted from them (not recorded which). The V gene is TRBV20-1 and the J gene is TRBJ1-5; no D segment can be confidently identified. The encoded CDR3 is CSARDLPGNQPQHF. DNA sequence: TGCAGTGCTAGAGATTTGCCGGGTAATCAGCCCCAGCATTTT.